This T cell receptor beta chain was identified in a study of Graves' ophthalmopathy and Graves' hyperthyroidism. RNA transcripts were the source from which TCR beta CDR3 regions were amplified. Investigators did first-round RT-PCR with HTBI primers, then second-round multiplex PCR. In TCRdb, the multiplex PCR reads were re-called with MiXCR into one record per CDR3 protein. The table records 200,000 to 250,000 distinct CDR3 sequences, 20% to 25% of them present only once. This clonotype was counted once. The CDR3 runs 13 residues. Deletions cut 5 bases from V and 7 bases from J, with 14 bases between. Germline V gene data show CDR1 as MRHNA and CDR2 as SNTAGT. Ophthalmopathy donors were characterized by moderate-to-severe activity, CAS of at least 3, NOSPECS of at least 4, and duration under 3 months. Reliance was placed on clinical symptoms, serum thyroxine, TRAb, thyroid ultrasound and orbital computed tomography for diagnosis.

This chain uses TRBV6-4 with TRBJ1-2; D uncertain. The sample comprised peripheral blood. The clonotype originates from a woman between 45 and 60 years old with Graves' ophthalmopathy. The CDR3 region has the DNA TGTGCCAGCAGTCAAGACGGGCTAAGTGGCTACACCTTC. It yields the protein CASSQDGLSGYTF.